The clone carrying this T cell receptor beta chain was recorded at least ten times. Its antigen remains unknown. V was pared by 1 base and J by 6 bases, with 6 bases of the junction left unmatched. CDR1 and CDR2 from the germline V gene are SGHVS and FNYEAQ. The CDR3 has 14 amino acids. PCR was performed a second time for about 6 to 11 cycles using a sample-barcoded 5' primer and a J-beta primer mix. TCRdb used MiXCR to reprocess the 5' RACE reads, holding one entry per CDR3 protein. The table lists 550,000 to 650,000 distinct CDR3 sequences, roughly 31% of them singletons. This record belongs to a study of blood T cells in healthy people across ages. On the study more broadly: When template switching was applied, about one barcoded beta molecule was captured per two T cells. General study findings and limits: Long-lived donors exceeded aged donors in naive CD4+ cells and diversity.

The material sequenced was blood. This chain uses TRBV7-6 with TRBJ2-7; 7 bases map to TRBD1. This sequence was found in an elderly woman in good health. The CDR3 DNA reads TGTGCCAGCAGCTTAGACCCCACAGGGGCCGAGCAGTACTTC. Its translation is CASSLDPTGAEQYF.